The 24 T cell receptor beta chains presented below share a single source sample, sequenced in a study of a mutant IDH1 vaccine in newly diagnosed glioma. This sample's time point: baseline, week 1 (first vaccination visit). The treatment denotes: pre-vaccination baseline after standard-of-care therapy. Profiled with immunoSEQ multiplex PCR; TCRdb holds only in-frame clones, not every one. This sample has 90,000 to 100,000 clones, with about 87% found just once. The material sequenced was PBMCs, taken from a glioma patient treated with radiotherapy, temozolomide or both. Receptors were obtained from a woman between 50 and 59 years old with glioma.

The J gene is TRBJ2-2, the V gene TRBV28; no clear D. Germline CDR1 reads MDHEN; CDR2 reads SYDVKM. This CDR3 contains 12 residues. The V end was cut by 3 bases, the J end by 5 bases, with 4 bases between. CDR3 region: CASSLRTGELFF. DNA of the CDR3: TGTGCCAGCAGTTTGAGAACCGGGGAGCTGTTTTTT.

This clone was seen a handful of times. This chain uses TRBV7-8 with TRBJ2-3; 8 bases are a match to TRBD2. This CDR3 is built from 16 residues. Germline V gives CDR1 SGHVS, CDR2 FQNEAQ. V shed 5 bases and J 1 base; nucleotides not matched to a gene: 8. CDR3 residues: CASSPPLREGTDTQYF. Here the CDR3 DNA reads TGTGCCAGCAGCCCCCCCCTGCGGGAGGGCACAGATACGCAGTATTTT.

The table lists this clone with a count of one. The CDR3 loop is CASRGSNQPQHF. CDR3 bases: TGTGCCTCCCGCGGAAGCAATCAGCCCCAGCATTTT. The chain uses TRBV10-3 and TRBJ1-5; no clear D gene. The CDR3 covers 12 residues. Trimming took off 11 bases at V and 1 base at J, with 9 bases between the two ends. Germline lookup yields CDR1 ENHRY and CDR2 SYGVKD.

This chain joins TRBV7-8 and TRBJ2-7; TRBD1 matches 8 bases. This CDR3 has 13 residues. V dropped 5 bases and J dropped 7; count of bases not matched to a gene: 7. CDR1 and CDR2 (germline): SGHVS, FQNEAQ. Here the CDR3 DNA reads TGTGCCAGCAGCCTGGACAGGGTTGAAGAGCAGTACTTC. As protein: CASSLDRVEEQYF.

V usage is TRBV5-5 and J usage is TRBJ1-2; no clear D gene. V shed 4 bases and J shed 0 bases, with 13 bases lying between them. The CDR3 runs 15 residues. CDR1 is SGHKS, CDR2 YYEKEE, per germline (reference sequence). The CDR3 sequence: CASSPAQAPNYGYTF. The CDR3 DNA reads TGTGCCAGCAGCCCTGCCCAGGCTCCTAACTATGGCTACACCTTC.

The J gene is TRBJ2-7, the V gene TRBV12-5; unclear D gene. Looked up from germline, CDR1 is LGHNT and CDR2 is FRNRAP. Trimming pared 3 bases from V and 6 bases from J, leaving 6 bases between. This CDR3 is 11 amino acids long. The CDR3 sequence: CASGFLREQYF. The CDR3 region has the DNA TGTGCTAGTGGTTTCCTCCGCGAGCAGTACTTC. Full variable domain (missing parts from reference TRBV12-5 and TRBJ2-7): DARVTQTPRHKVTEMGQEVTMRCQPILGHNTVFWYRQTMMQGLELLAYFRNRAPLDDSGMPKDRFSAEMPDATLATLKIQPSEPRDSAVYFCASGFLREQYFGPGTRLTVT.

The CDR3 coding sequence is TGCGCCAGCAGGACCGGGACTAGCGGGCTCACAGATACGCAGTATTTT. It codes for CASRTGTSGLTDTQYF. V gene TRBV5-1 combines with J gene TRBJ2-3; 12 nucleotides agree with TRBD2. CDR1 and CDR2 from the germline V gene are SGHRS and YFSETQ. The junction had 6 bases not matched to a gene; V was cut back by 5 bases and J by 2 bases. The CDR3 spans 16 residues.

The V and J genes are TRBV27 and TRBJ2-2; 8 bases align to TRBD1. The length of the CDR3 is 15 residues. J lost 7 bases, V lost 5 bases, and 9 bases had no gene match. The germline CDR1 and CDR2 sequences are MNHEY and SMNVEV (reference sequence). Here the CDR3 reads CASSHSGGAVGELFF. CDR3 DNA sequence: TGTGCCAGCAGTCATTCAGGGGGCGCGGTCGGGGAGCTGTTTTTT.

The chain links TRBV15 to TRBJ2-7; D perhaps matches TRBD2 (6 bases). The CDR3 has 16 residues. Germline CDR1 LNHNV, CDR2 YYDKDF (reference sequence). V was cut by 2 bases and J by 0 bases, with 14 bases left in between. The CDR3 protein is CATSRRGTLSSYEQYF. CDR3 in DNA: TGTGCCACCAGCAGACGTGGGACTTTAAGCTCCTACGAGCAGTACTTC.

This sequence joins TRBV9 and TRBJ2-2; 9 bases match TRBD1. Trimming removed 4 bases from V and 5 bases from J; junction bases left unmatched: 9. CDR1 is SGDLS, CDR2 YYNGEE, per germline. This CDR3 comprises 16 residues. The CDR3 coding sequence is TGTGCCAGCAGCTCGACGGGGACAGGGAGGACCGGGGAGCTGTTTTTT. Amino acid sequence: CASSSTGTGRTGELFF.

The chain recombines TRBV11-3 with TRBJ2-1; possible D gene TRBD2, 6 bases. The CDR3 length is 15 residues. Per the germline V gene, CDR1 is SGHNT and CDR2 is YENEEA. With 5 bases removed from V and 4 bases from J, the gap between germline ends came to 15 bases. The DNA of the CDR3 is TGTGCCAGCAGCCCAGGGACTCCCCTATACAATGAGCAGTTCTTC. It encodes CASSPGTPLYNEQFF.

For this clone: One end of the junction is discordant with germline, which a read error may explain. This chain connects TRBV7-7 to TRBJ2-7; D remains ambiguous. The germline gives CDR1 SSHAT, CDR2 FNYEAQ (reference sequence). The CDR3 consists of 13 residues. DNA for the CDR3: TGTGCTAGCAGTCTGGGTCCCTTGGGGGAGCAGTACTTC. It is translated as CASSLGPLGEQYF.

The gene calls are TRBV2 and TRBJ1-6; no clear D. Trimming cost V 4 bases and J 5 bases, with 6 bases left between them. The CDR3 has 13 amino acids. Germline CDR1 SNHLY, CDR2 FYNNEI. This CDR3 is CASSGDNNSPLHF. CDR3 bases: TGTGCCAGCAGTGGGGATAATAATTCACCCCTCCACTTT.

The chain carries TRBV5-8 and TRBJ2-1; D may be TRBD1 (5 bases). The ends were cut back, 0 bases at V and 0 bases at J, with 7 bases in the middle. CDR1 SGHTS and CDR2 YDEGEE come from the germline V gene. The CDR3 runs 15 residues. The DNA for the CDR3 is TGTGCCAGCAGCTTGGGACAGAGCTCCTACAATGAGCAGTTCTTC. The encoded protein is CASSLGQSSYNEQFF.

The chain's CDR3 is CASSSPGLAHEQFF. The CDR3 region has the DNA TGTGCCAGCAGCTCGCCGGGACTAGCCCATGAGCAGTTCTTC. The rearrangement links TRBV9 to TRBJ2-1, with 9 bases fitting TRBD2. Germline CDR1 is SGDLS and CDR2 is YYNGEE. The length of the CDR3 is 14 residues. The J segment lost 8 bases and the V segment lost 4 bases, leaving 7 bases of the junction unmatched.

This clone was seen more than once but under ten times. The chain combines TRBV7-9 with TRBJ2-1, with no clear D. From germline, CDR1 is SEHNR and CDR2 FQNEAQ (reference sequence). The CDR3 runs 15 residues. The V gene lost 5 bases and the J gene lost 7 bases, with 18 bases spanning the gap. The CDR3 spells CASSPKRRLGNEQFF. In nucleotides, the CDR3 is TGTGCCAGCAGCCCGAAACGGAGATTGGGGAATGAGCAGTTCTTC.

The chain uses TRBV19 and TRBJ2-3; perhaps TRBD1 as D (6 bases). The CDR3 contains 16 residues. CDR1 is LNHDA, CDR2 SQIVND, per germline (reference sequence). V lost 7 bases to trimming and J lost 3 bases, with 20 bases between them. CDR3 in amino acids: CASTRGQLMGTDTQYF. The DNA of the CDR3 is TGTGCCAGTACTAGAGGACAGCTCATGGGGACAGATACGCAGTATTTT.

The V gene is TRBV7-9, the J gene TRBJ1-1; D gene uncertain. There are 13 residues in the CDR3. Between the trimmed V and J ends, which lost 5 bases and 1 base, there was a span of 8 bases. The V gene's germline CDR1 is SEHNR and CDR2 FQNEAQ (reference sequence). DNA of the CDR3: TGTGCCAGCAGCCGGGTAGAGAACACTGAAGCTTTCTTT. It yields the protein CASSRVENTEAFF.

This chain joins TRBV7-9 and TRBJ2-7; D ambiguous. The germline gives CDR1 SEHNR, CDR2 FQNEAQ (reference sequence). The CDR3 runs to 15 residues. Deletions cut 1 base from V and 2 bases from J, with 12 bases between. In DNA, the CDR3 is TGTGCCAGCAGCTTAGGCCATGCGGAGACCTACGAGCAGTACTTC. This sequence encodes CASSLGHAETYEQYF.

The V and J genes are TRBV29-1 and TRBJ2-1; TRBD1 matches 9 bases. The length of the CDR3 is 12 residues. The V gene's germline CDR1 is SQVTM and CDR2 ANQGSEA. With V trimmed by 1 base and J by 12 bases, 4 bases remained unmatched. The CDR3 sequence is CSVEGGQGWQFF. CDR3 nucleotides: TGCAGCGTTGAAGGGGGACAGGGTTGGCAGTTCTTC.

The rearrangement joins TRBV4-1 to TRBJ1-1; 8 positions match TRBD1. CDR3 length: 19 amino acids. Trimming removed 3 bases from V and 0 bases from J; junction bases left unmatched: 15. The germline V gene encodes CDR1 MGHRA and CDR2 YSYEKL. The CDR3: CASSQALTGGVFMNTEAFF. For the CDR3, the DNA is TGCGCCAGCAGCCAGGCACTAACAGGGGGTGTATTCATGAACACTGAAGCTTTCTTT.

V gene TRBV6-5 combines with J gene TRBJ2-7; TRBD2 agrees at 8 bases. The CDR3 is made up of 14 amino acids. V gave up 4 bases and J gave up 3 bases; unmatched junction bases: 5. From germline, CDR1 is MNHEY and CDR2 SVGAGI. The CDR3 is CASSFSGEDYEQYF. The CDR3, as DNA: TGTGCCAGCAGTTTTAGCGGGGAGGACTACGAGCAGTACTTC.

V is TRBV7-9 and J is TRBJ2-1; the D gene is possibly TRBD2 (6 bases). The CDR3 runs to 17 residues. Germline CDR1 and CDR2: SEHNR and FQNEAQ (reference sequence). Trimming left V 5 bases short and J 6 bases short, with 23 bases between. As DNA, the CDR3 is TGTGCCAGCAGCCCCGGAGGGGAGATGAAGATGGCCAATGAGCAGTTCTTC. Its protein product is CASSPGGEMKMANEQFF.

The V call is TRBV7-6, the J call TRBJ1-1; 7 positions match TRBD1. Germline-derived CDR1 and CDR2 are SGHVS and FNYEAQ. This CDR3 is 18 amino acids long. V shed 0 bases, J shed 0 bases, and the junction held 10 bases outside the gene matches. CDR3 coding DNA: TGTGCCAGCAGCTTAGCGCTCAGGGGGGGGCCTATGAACACTGAAGCTTTCTTT. Encoded protein: CASSLALRGGPMNTEAFF.